This T cell receptor beta chain was sequenced in a study of blood T cell repertoires in COVID-19. Across the whole study: The United States, Italy and Spain supplied acute and convalescent COVID-19 samples. PBMCs, B-cell-depleted T cells, or T cells provided the cDNA or gDNA that made up the material.

In the original processing: It was from reference gene primer amplification that nucleated cell counts were estimated. Clones were read by immunoSEQ multiplex PCR, and TCRdb kept only the in-frame ones, dropping some. V, J and clone size reflect that table, while D and trimming were determined from the DNA. The sample includes fewer than 200,000 clones, 84% of them seen just once. This clone was recorded only once. The source is a man aged 40-55 years who had recovered from COVID-19. Material for sequencing was peripheral blood.

The CDR3, as DNA: TGTGCCAGCTCGTCATCGACTAGCGTAGAGACCCAGTACTTC. The encoded protein is CASSSSTSVETQYF. This chain links TRBV18 with TRBJ2-5, with 8 positions matching TRBD2. The germline V gene has CDR1 KGHSH and CDR2 LQKENI. Trimming removed 6 bases from V and 4 bases from J; junction bases left unmatched: 7. The CDR3 covers 14 residues.